The following is a T cell receptor (beta chain) sequence with its context. This sample was included in a study of blood T cell repertoires in COVID-19. TCRdb keeps only in-frame clones here, not all; method: immunoSEQ multiplex PCR. The table lists some 260,000 clones, approximately 90% of them singletons. This CDR3 is built from 15 residues. Germline values: CDR1 MDHEN, CDR2 SYDVKM. The germline V and J ends were trimmed by 6 bases and 1 base, with 15 bases remaining between them. The sample comprised peripheral blood. The TCR originated in a woman aged 25 to 45 with COVID-19, enrolled during active disease. The V and J genes are TRBV28 and TRBJ1-1; no reliable D call. The CDR3 DNA reads as TGTGCCAGCAGGAGGCCCCGACGATCGAACACTGAAGCTTTCTTT. This sequence encodes CASRRPRRSNTEAFF. The whole variable domain, filled in from reference TRBV28 and TRBJ1-1, reads DVKVTQSSRYLVKRTGEKVFLECVQDMDHENMFWYRQDPGLGLRLIYFSYDVKMKEKGDIPEGYSVSREKKERFSLILESASTNQTSMYLCASRRPRRSNTEAFFGQGTRLTVV.